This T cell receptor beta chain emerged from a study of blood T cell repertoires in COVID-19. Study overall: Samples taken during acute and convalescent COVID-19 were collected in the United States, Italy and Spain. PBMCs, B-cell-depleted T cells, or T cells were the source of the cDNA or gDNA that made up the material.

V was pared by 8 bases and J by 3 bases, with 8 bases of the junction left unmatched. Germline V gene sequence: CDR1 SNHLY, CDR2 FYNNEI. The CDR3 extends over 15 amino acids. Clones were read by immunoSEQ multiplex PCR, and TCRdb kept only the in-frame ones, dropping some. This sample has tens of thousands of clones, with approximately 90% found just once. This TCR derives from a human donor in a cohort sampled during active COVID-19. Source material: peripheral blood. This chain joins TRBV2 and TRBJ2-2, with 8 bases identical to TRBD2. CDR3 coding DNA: TGTGCCAGCTCCCGGGGGGGCAAGGACACCGGGGAGCTGTTTTTT. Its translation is CASSRGGKDTGELFF.